The next 22 T cell receptor beta chains were all read from a single sample in a study of graft-versus-host responses after intestinal transplantation. Measured with immunoSEQ multiplex PCR; TCRdb has only the in-frame clones, and not every one. The sample lists roughly 6,000 clones; 80% to 90% were seen once. From the graft tissue, intraepithelial and lamina propria lymphocytes were released through processing. This specimen was ileum tissue, taken roughly 310 days after intestinal transplant. These receptor sequences come from a human patient who received an intestinal transplant, so some T cells may come from the graft donor.

V and J are TRBV7-4 and TRBJ1-2; D perhaps matches TRBD1 (6 bases). CDR3 length equals 15 residues. V was pared by 3 bases and J by 2 bases, with 13 bases between. Germline values: CDR1 SGHVT, CDR2 SQSDAQ. The CDR3 DNA is TGTGCCAGCAGCTTGGGACCGGACAGAAACTATGGCTACACCTTC. Its protein product is CASSLGPDRNYGYTF.

With regard to this clone: The sample has other DNA sequences that encode this CDR3 too. V gene TRBV6-5 combines with J gene TRBJ1-2; 7 bases fit TRBD1. Germline V lookup: CDR1 MNHEY, CDR2 SVGAGI. CDR3 size: 14 residues. The ends lost 2 bases at V and 5 bases at J; junction bases unmatched: 5. The chain's CDR3 is CASSYRQGGYGYTF. The DNA of the CDR3 is TGTGCCAGCAGTTACCGACAGGGAGGGTATGGCTACACCTTC.

A remark on this clone: An end of the junction does not agree with germline; a read error may underlie this. The chain combines TRBV14 with TRBJ2-1; 9 bases line up with TRBD2. CDR3 length: 14 residues. From germline, CDR1 is SGHDN and CDR2 FVKESK. CDR3 DNA sequence: TGTGCCAGCAGCCAATCGGGACTAGCCCTGGAGCGGTTCTTC. Translation: CASSQSGLALERFF.

This clone was seen just once. CDR3: CASSQDLAGGTDTQYF. CDR3 sequence (DNA): TGTGCCAGCAGCCAAGATCTAGCGGGAGGCACAGATACGCAGTATTTT. This rearrangement joins TRBV4-2 to TRBJ2-3, with 10 positions matching TRBD2. Germline lookup yields CDR1 LGHNA and CDR2 YNFKEQ. With 0 bases clipped from V and 1 base from J, the junction kept 1 base outside the gene matches. There are 16 residues in the CDR3.

The gene calls are TRBV10-3 and TRBJ2-7; D is perhaps TRBD1 or TRBD2 (5 bases each). CDR3 size: 15 residues. Germline V CDR1 and CDR2: ENHRY, SYGVKD. V was pared by 7 bases and J by 2 bases, with 18 bases between. The CDR3: CAINLTRDLPYEQYF. CDR3 coding DNA: TGTGCCATCAATCTCACGAGGGACCTTCCCTACGAGCAGTACTTC.

V and J are TRBV7-2 and TRBJ2-5; 12 bases are shared with TRBD1. The CDR3 is 14 amino acids. V lost 5 bases, J lost 4 bases, and 2 bases stayed unmatched. Germline V gene data show CDR1 as SGHTA and CDR2 as FQGNSA. The CDR3 is CASSRDRGRETQYF. CDR3 bases: TGTGCCAGCAGCCGGGACAGGGGGCGAGAGACCCAGTACTTC.

This chain connects TRBV5-6 to TRBJ1-1, with 9 bases identical to TRBD1. J lost 6 bases, V lost 0 bases, and 0 bases had no gene match. CDR1 SGHDT and CDR2 YYEEEE come from the germline V gene. This CDR3 contains 13 residues. CDR3 sequence: CASSLGQGAEAFF. The CDR3 DNA reads as TGTGCCAGCAGCTTGGGACAGGGGGCTGAAGCTTTCTTT.

V gene TRBV7-9 combines with J gene TRBJ2-7, with D possibly being TRBD1 (7 bases). Germline V gene lookup returns CDR1 SEHNR and CDR2 FQNEAQ (reference sequence). The CDR3 is 15 residues long. The germline V and J ends were trimmed by 5 bases and 5 bases, with 19 bases remaining between them. CDR3 region: CASSLLGGGVNEQYF. The CDR3, as DNA: TGTGCCAGCAGCCTCTTAGGAGGGGGCGTCAACGAGCAGTACTTC.

This clone was counted a few times. This sequence joins TRBV28 and TRBJ1-3, with 9 bases matching TRBD1. The V and J ends lost 6 bases and 8 bases, in that order; junction bases with no gene match: 2. Germline V gene lookup returns CDR1 MDHEN and CDR2 SYDVKM. The CDR3 is 12 residues long. CDR3 bases: TGTGCCAGCAGCACAGGGGGCCACACCATATATTTT. Residues: CASSTGGHTIYF.

This chain links TRBV6-6 with TRBJ2-2, with D unresolved. CDR1 is MNHNY and CDR2 is SVGAGI in the germline V gene (reference sequence). Between the trimmed V and J ends, which lost 1 base and 7 bases, there was a span of 7 bases. This CDR3 contains 13 residues. CDR3 region: CASSYLAIGELFF. The CDR3 nucleotides are TGTGCCAGCAGTTACTTAGCTATCGGGGAGCTGTTTTTT.

This chain joins TRBV4-2 and TRBJ2-6, with D unclear. The V and J ends lost 0 bases and 2 bases respectively, with 17 bases between them. This CDR3 comprises 19 residues. CDR1 and CDR2 from the germline V gene are LGHNA and YNFKEQ. CDR3 amino acids: CASSQEPRRRPAGANVLTF. In DNA, the CDR3 is TGTGCCAGCAGCCAAGAGCCAAGACGGCGACCCGCTGGGGCCAACGTCCTGACTTTC.

The rearrangement joins TRBV5-1 to TRBJ1-5; TRBD1 might be the D (6 bases). Germline CDR1 SGHRS, CDR2 YFSETQ. The CDR3 totals 18 residues. Trimming removed 4 bases at V and 1 base at J, with 21 bases between. CDR3 protein: CASSGRQRQVKSNQPQHF. DNA for the CDR3: TGCGCCAGCAGCGGACGCCAAAGACAGGTTAAGAGCAATCAGCCCCAGCATTTT.

This clone has a single count. V is TRBV4-1 and J is TRBJ2-7, with TRBD2 matching 8 bases. The V and J ends lost 3 bases and 7 bases, in that order; junction bases with no gene match: 11. CDR3 length: 15 amino acids. Germline values: CDR1 MGHRA, CDR2 YSYEKL. The CDR3 region is CASSQSASGPGEQYF. The CDR3, as DNA: TGCGCCAGCAGCCAGTCGGCTAGCGGGCCGGGGGAGCAGTACTTC.

The CDR3 here is CASTRTANTEAFF. CDR3 coding DNA: TGTGCCAGCACCCGGACAGCGAACACTGAAGCTTTCTTT. The chain joins TRBV6-1 to TRBJ1-1, with a tentative D call TRBD1 (6 bases). The CDR3 length is 13 residues. V was trimmed by 7 bases and J by 1 base, leaving 10 bases between them. Germline CDR1 reads MNHNS; CDR2 reads SASEGT.

The chain uses TRBV6-1 and TRBJ1-4; D ambiguous. V lost 5 bases, J lost 13 bases, and 11 bases lay in between. The CDR3 is 11 residues long. From germline, CDR1 is MNHNS and CDR2 SASEGT. The CDR3 loop is CASSPGYRLFF. DNA for the CDR3: TGTGCCAGCAGTCCGGGGTATAGACTGTTTTTT.

The V call is TRBV1, the J call TRBJ1-3. TRBV1 is deemed a pseudogene. This CDR3 contains 15 residues. In DNA form, the CDR3 reads TGCACCAGCAGCCAAGATCGGGACTCTGGAAACACCATATATTTT. Its translation is CTSSQDRDSGNTIYF.

There are a few counts of this clone. The chain employs TRBV6-5 and TRBJ1-5, with D possibly matching TRBD1 (5 bases). CDR1 and CDR2 (germline): MNHEY, SVGAGI. The CDR3 has 14 residues. The V end lost 6 bases, the J end lost 4 bases, and 13 bases lay between the germline ends. The DNA of the CDR3 is TGTGCCAGCAGCCCTCCAGGGTCTAATCAGCCCCAGCATTTT. Translation: CASSPPGSNQPQHF.

The chain combines TRBV18 with TRBJ1-3; D may be TRBD1 (5 bases). The CDR3 loop spans 15 amino acids. Germline CDR1 reads KGHSH; CDR2 reads LQKENI. Trimming removed 0 bases at V and 0 bases at J, with 6 bases between. The CDR3 nucleotides read TGTGCCAGCTCACCACCTCAGGGCTCTGGAAACACCATATATTTT. This translates into CASSPPQGSGNTIYF.

V is TRBV7-6 and J is TRBJ2-1, with 10 bases that match TRBD2. V shed 3 bases and J 6 bases; nucleotides not matched to a gene: 5. This CDR3 comprises 15 residues. The germline V gene encodes CDR1 SGHVS and CDR2 FNYEAQ. This chain's CDR3 is CASSFQRGGSNEQFF. CDR3 bases: TGTGCCAGCAGCTTCCAGCGGGGGGGTTCCAATGAGCAGTTCTTC.

The chain has TRBV6-5 and TRBJ2-1; D is unclear. This CDR3 is 15 amino acids long. The V gene lost 6 bases and the J gene lost 2 bases, with 14 bases spanning the gap. Germline CDR1 MNHEY, CDR2 SVGAGI. CDR3 region: CASSLRAGPYNEQFF. The DNA for the CDR3 is TGTGCCAGCAGCCTAAGGGCCGGGCCCTACAATGAGCAGTTCTTC.

The chain couples TRBV28 to TRBJ2-3; 9 nucleotides line up with TRBD2. Germline V gene data show CDR1 as MDHEN and CDR2 as SYDVKM. The CDR3 covers 17 residues. V lost 2 bases to trimming and J lost 0 bases; unmatched junction nucleotides: 6. This CDR3 reads CASSLALAGYSTDTQYF. CDR3 bases: TGTGCCAGCAGTTTAGCCCTAGCGGGATATAGCACAGATACGCAGTATTTT.

The chain employs TRBV12-5 and TRBJ2-2; perhaps D is TRBD1 or TRBD2 (5 bases each). The CDR3 extends over 14 amino acids. V dropped 6 bases and J dropped 6 bases, with 14 bases sitting between them. Germline-derived CDR1 and CDR2 are LGHNT and FRNRAP. The CDR3 loop reads CASGPGTPSGELFF. Written as DNA, the CDR3 is TGTGCTAGTGGCCCCGGGACCCCCTCCGGGGAGCTGTTTTTT.